Each of the 23 T cell receptor beta chains below was sequenced from the same sample in a study of tumor-infiltrating lymphocytes in oesophageal squamous cell carcinoma. TCRdb re-called the PCR reads through MiXCR, storing one row per CDR3 protein. Of under 20,000 distinct CDR3 sequences listed, under 70% are singletons. Sequenced material: esophageal tumor tissue. The receptors were sampled from a female donor with esophageal squamous cell carcinoma.

This clonotype came up a few times. The chain couples TRBV10-1 to TRBJ2-7; D gene ambiguous. Near its end, the DNA agrees better with TRBJ2-5, so the J call may be wrong. CDR3 size: 13 residues. CDR1 and CDR2 (germline): WNHNN, SYGVQD (reference sequence). DNA for the CDR3: TGCGCCAGCAGCCGGACCACACAAGAGACCCAGTACTTC. It is translated as CASSRTTQETQYF.

The sample holds many counts of this clonotype. The conserved final phenylalanine or tryptophan is absent from the CDR3, which likely points to a read error. The DNA is omitted, as the CDR3 cannot be located on it reliably, and the CDR3 follows TCRdb's listing. The V call is TRBV7-6, the J call TRBJ2-1. The CDR3 is 14 amino acids in total, end residues counted. The V gene's germline CDR1 is SGHVS and CDR2 FNYEAQ. CDR3 residues: CASSLAGYGYTFGS.

Ten or more counts support this clonotype. The chain joins TRBV4-1 to TRBJ2-7; 7 bases match TRBD1. The germline V gene encodes CDR1 MGHRA and CDR2 YSYEKL. This CDR3 has 15 amino acids. With 1 base clipped from V and 3 bases from J, the junction kept 6 bases outside the gene matches. The CDR3 DNA follows: TGCGCCAGCAGCCAAGTCCAACAGGGGATCTACGAGCAGTACTTC. This encodes CASSQVQQGIYEQYF.

The gene calls are TRBV7-2 and TRBJ2-3, with TRBD2 matching 10 bases. CDR1 and CDR2 from the germline V gene are SGHTA and FQGNSA. The CDR3 consists of 17 residues. The ends lost 1 base at V and 2 bases at J; junction bases unmatched: 6. The CDR3 loop is CASSLVGGLASTDTQYF. As DNA, the CDR3 is TGTGCCAGCAGCTTAGTAGGGGGACTAGCGTCCACAGATACGCAGTATTTT. The variable domain in full, with the rest retrieved from reference TRBV7-2 and TRBJ2-3, is GAGVSQSPSNKVTEKGKDVELRCDPISGHTALYWYRQSLGQGLEFLIYFQGNSAPDKSGLPSDRFSAERTGGSVSTLTIQRTQQEDSAVYLCASSLVGGLASTDTQYFGPGTRLTVL.

This chain uses TRBV28 with TRBJ2-1, with D tentatively TRBD2 (6 bases). Germline V gene data show CDR1 as MDHEN and CDR2 as SYDVKM. This CDR3 has 12 residues. Trimming took 5 bases from V and 8 from J, leaving 10 bases between them. DNA for the CDR3: TGTGCCAGCAGTGGGACTGAGGATGAGCAGTTCTTC. As protein: CASSGTEDEQFF.

The J gene is TRBJ2-7, the V gene TRBV9, with D possibly being TRBD1 (8 bases). The assigned J gene may be wrong: the sequence end matches TRBJ2-1 better. CDR1 and CDR2 (germline): SGDLS, YYNGEE. The CDR3 totals 19 residues. The CDR3 coding sequence is TGTGCCAGCAGCGTAGGGGACAGGTACGGACTAGTAGTGGACAATGAGCAGTTCTTC. Translation: CASSVGDRYGLVVDNEQFF.

The J gene is TRBJ2-4, the V gene TRBV7-2; 8 bases line up with TRBD2. The J call may be mistaken, given a closer DNA end match to TRBJ2-7. The CDR3 extends over 15 amino acids. Germline CDR1 SGHTA, CDR2 FQGNSA. The CDR3, as DNA: TGTGCCAGCAGCTTAGGTAGCGGGGCCTACTACGAGCAGTACTTC. Protein product: CASSLGSGAYYEQYF.

J is TRBJ2-1 and V is TRBV7-4, with 10 bases identical to TRBD2. The J call is doubtful: the DNA matches TRBJ2-7 better. CDR1 and CDR2 from the germline V gene are SGHVT and SQSDAQ. This CDR3 contains 14 residues. As DNA, the CDR3 is TGTGCCAGCAGCCCCCCCGGGACTAGCGTCGAGCAGTACTTC. It yields the protein CASSPPGTSVEQYF.

V and J are TRBV6-8 and TRBJ2-4, with unresolved D. The last part of the DNA fits TRBJ2-7 better; the J call may be wrong. Per germline, CDR1 MNHGY and CDR2 SAAAGT. The CDR3 consists of 14 residues. CDR3 loop: CASSLTNAAYEQYF. CDR3 bases: TGTGCCAGCAGTCTTACAAACGCCGCCTACGAGCAGTACTTC.

There are a few counts of this clonotype. The rearrangement joins TRBV12-3 or TRBV12-4 to TRBJ2-3; D tentatively reads TRBD1 or TRBD2 (5 bases each). The CDR3 spans 15 residues. Trimming left V 5 bases short and J 1 base short, with 13 bases between. CDR3 loop: CASSRDLGGTDTQYF. For the CDR3, the DNA is TGTGCCAGCAGTAGGGACCTTGGGGGCACAGATACGCAGTATTTT.

This clonotype came up a few times. The V call is TRBV14, the J call TRBJ1-2; D ambiguous. This CDR3 spans 12 amino acids. Per germline, CDR1 SGHDN and CDR2 FVKESK. V was cut by 3 bases and J by 8 bases, with 10 bases left in between. CDR3 region: CASSHSRRGYTF. The DNA of the CDR3 is TGTGCCAGCAGCCATTCCAGACGGGGCTACACCTTC.

The rearrangement uses TRBV7-4 and TRBJ1-2; D is unclear. The CDR3 is made up of 12 amino acids. Trimming stripped 1 base from V and 3 bases from J, with 3 bases between. In germline, CDR1 is SGHVT, CDR2 SQSDAQ. CDR3 bases: TGTGCCAGCAGCTTAGTGGACTATGGCTACACCTTC. It specifies CASSLVDYGYTF.

The V gene is TRBV7-3, the J gene TRBJ2-3; D not resolved. The J call is uncertain, as TRBJ2-1 better fits the DNA end. Per the germline V gene, CDR1 is SGHTA and CDR2 is FQGTGA. The CDR3 spans 15 residues. The CDR3 sequence is CASSLNPGPYNEQFF. In DNA, the CDR3 is TGTGCCAGCAGCTTAAACCCCGGACCATACAATGAGCAGTTCTTC.

This clonotype was seen more than once but under ten times. Lacking the conserved final phenylalanine or tryptophan, this CDR3 likely reflects a read error. The DNA is left out, because the CDR3 cannot be placed on it with certainty; the CDR3 is given as TCRdb lists it. The chain combines TRBV7-8 with TRBJ2-3; TRBD2 was called by the table and not checked on the DNA. The CDR3 is 20 amino acids in total, end residues counted. From germline, CDR1 is SGHVS and CDR2 FQNEAQ. CDR3: CASSLLLAGGESVLEQYFGP.

The CDR3: CASSNSGRRGQETQYF. The DNA of the CDR3 is TGTGCCAGCAGTAATAGCGGGAGGAGGGGTCAAGAGACCCAGTACTTC. The chain recombines TRBV27 with TRBJ2-5; 10 bases agree with TRBD2. The CDR3 is made up of 16 amino acids. Germline V CDR1 and CDR2: MNHEY, SMNVEV (reference sequence). V dropped 5 bases and J dropped 2; count of bases not matched to a gene: 8.

The V call is TRBV12-3 or TRBV12-4, the J call TRBJ2-3, with 7 bases lining up with TRBD1. TRBJ1-1 explains the end of the DNA better; the J call may be wrong. This CDR3 contains 17 residues. The CDR3 sequence: CASSRGTASSGGTEAFF. In DNA form, the CDR3 reads TGTGCCAGCAGCCGCGGGACAGCATCGTCGGGGGGGACTGAAGCTTTCTTT.

V and J are TRBV5-6 and TRBJ2-5; 8 bases fit TRBD2. The better agreement between TRBJ2-1 and the DNA end casts doubt on the J call. From germline, CDR1 is SGHDT and CDR2 YYEEEE. The length of the CDR3 is 17 residues. CDR3 in amino acids: CASSLWVSGNSYNEQFF. CDR3 DNA sequence: TGTGCCAGCAGCTTATGGGTTAGCGGGAACTCCTACAATGAGCAGTTCTTC.

The chain joins TRBV18 to TRBJ2-7, with 7 bases matching TRBD2. V gave up 2 bases and J gave up 5 bases; unmatched junction bases: 3. Germline-derived CDR1 and CDR2 are KGHSH and LQKENI. The CDR3 sequence is 13 residues long. CDR3 sequence: CASSPGLGHEQYF. CDR3 in DNA: TGTGCCAGCTCACCAGGACTAGGCCACGAGCAGTACTTC. The variable domain in full, completed from reference TRBV18 and TRBJ2-7, reads NAGVMQNPRHLVRRRGQEARLRCSPMKGHSHVYWYRQLPEEGLKFMVYLQKENIIDESGMPKERFSAEFPKEGPSILRIQQVVRGDSAAYFCASSPGLGHEQYFGPGTRLTVT.

This clonotype was counted many times. The chain recombines TRBV6-6 with TRBJ2-1; 7 positions agree with TRBD1. Germline CDR1 MNHNY, CDR2 SVGAGI (reference sequence). The length of the CDR3 is 16 residues. V dropped 2 bases and J dropped 3; count of bases not matched to a gene: 7. CDR3 coding DNA: TGTGCCAGCAGTTACCCGGGACAGCTTAACTACAATGAGCAGTTCTTC. It yields the protein CASSYPGQLNYNEQFF.

As for this clonotype: It may be a read error: a sequence one base away is much more abundant. The chain combines TRBV5-6 with TRBJ2-3; TRBD1 matches at 8 bases. Trimming took 4 bases from V and 14 from J; bases not matched to a gene: 15. The CDR3 runs 14 residues. Germline CDR1 is SGHDT and CDR2 is YYEEEE. Written as DNA, the CDR3 is TGTGCCAGCAGCCGGACAGGGTGGGTCGGGGAGCTGTATTTT. Amino acid sequence: CASSRTGWVGELYF.

The table lists this clonotype with many counts. CDR3 nucleotide sequence: TGTGCCAGCAGTTATTTCGACTCCGGACTAGGGAATGAGCAGTTCTTC. Amino acids: CASSYFDSGLGNEQFF. This chain uses TRBV6-1 with TRBJ2-1; the match to TRBD2 covers 7 bases. V shed 5 bases, J shed 7 bases, and the junction held 14 bases outside the gene matches. The CDR3 loop spans 16 amino acids. From germline, CDR1 is MNHNS and CDR2 SASEGT.

The CDR3 region is CASTHRVEETQYF. CDR3 sequence (DNA): TGTGCCAGCACCCACAGGGTGGAAGAGACCCAGTACTTC. The V and J genes are TRBV12-3 or TRBV12-4 and TRBJ2-7; maybe TRBD1 (6 bases). Near its end, the DNA agrees better with TRBJ2-5, so the J call may be wrong. This CDR3 spans 13 amino acids.

V gene TRBV7-6 combines with J gene TRBJ2-7; D is ambiguous. The J call may be wrong; the DNA end is better matched by TRBJ1-2. The length of the CDR3 is 16 residues. The germline gives CDR1 SGHVS, CDR2 FNYEAQ. CDR3: CASSIIGVTPQDGYTF. The CDR3 nucleotides are TGTGCCAGCAGCATAATAGGTGTCACGCCACAAGATGGCTACACCTTC.